This TCR beta chain emerged from a study of blood T cell repertoires in COVID-19 (dated by TCRdb to about 2020). Regarding the complete study: The collaborator samples originated in the United States, Italy and Spain and spanned the acute and convalescent phases of COVID-19. The material from the prospective study consisted of cDNA or gDNA derived from T cells, B-cell-depleted T cells, or PBMCs. Subjects who had been exposed to COVID-19, were actively infected with it, or had recovered from it provided the deeply sampled blood TCRbeta repertoires that made up the dataset. The repertoires were released in a freely available public database meant as a resource for research on the immune response to SARS-CoV-2. The samples were drawn from two sources: the first 160 participants of the ongoing ImmuneRACE study, and 1,000 to 1,500 subjects contributed by 6 global collaborators. The sample metadata nearly always contained a de-identified subject ID, COVID-19 status, age in years and sex. Where available, HLA class I and class II types were obtained from metadata supplied by the sample provider rather than from assay-based typing.

TCRbeta CDR3 regions were amplified from genomic DNA by means of the immunoSEQ Assay, a bias-controlled multiplex PCR. Processing in the source paper ran as follows. Nucleated cell counts per sample were estimated from amplification of reference gene primers within the assay. To quantify the absolute abundance of each unique TCRbeta CDR3 rearrangement, sequence reads were collapsed and filtered. For each sample, productive Simpson clonality was calculated as the square root of Simpson's diversity index across productive rearrangements. Drawn from immuneACCESS, this table holds only the in-frame rearrangements with V and J called that TCRdb kept. Clones are partly lost; checked studies trace under half to an unresolved V gene and leave the rest unexplained. For V, J and clone size, that table is used; D and trimming come from the DNA. The sample table contains 140,000 to 150,000 clones; only one count was recorded for over 75% of them. Of the sample, approximately 1.3% is held by the ten largest clones.

Comment on this clone: The target of this receptor is not known. No clone much larger than this one lies a single base away; base qualities are absent.

The CDR3 numbers 13 residues from cysteine through phenylalanine. Here the CDR3 DNA is all that survives: 39 bases in frame from base 1. The germline V gene (reference sequence) yields DFQATT for CDR1 and SNEGSKA for CDR2. Relative to germline, V is 3 bases shorter and J is 5 bases shorter, with 14 bases between their ends. General findings and caveats noted by the study authors: How much clinical and demographic metadata was included differed by source and by participant, and the metadata was provided uncurated.

Participants in the prospective study were enrolled through a virtual design, were aged about 18 to 89 years, and lived in roughly 25 United States geographic areas. To assign participants to cohorts, the prospective study relied on clinical history that participants themselves reported in a screening survey and a study questionnaire. Each participant in the prospective study had whole blood, serum and a nasopharyngeal or oropharyngeal swab collected by mobile phlebotomists. Prospective study participants could optionally give additional blood draws and questionnaires over an approximately two-month period. Blood samples from the prospective study were shipped frozen or at room temperature prior to DNA extraction.

The source material was PBMCs or T cells enriched from blood (not recorded which). This clonotype was sampled from a woman aged 25-40 years with acute COVID-19. Recombination linked TRBV20-1 to TRBJ2-7; the D gene is possibly TRBD2, with 5 bases matching. This receptor has the CDR3 CSASSGMPNEQYF. The nucleotides are TGCAGTGCTAGTTCGGGGATGCCAAACGAGCAGTACTTC.